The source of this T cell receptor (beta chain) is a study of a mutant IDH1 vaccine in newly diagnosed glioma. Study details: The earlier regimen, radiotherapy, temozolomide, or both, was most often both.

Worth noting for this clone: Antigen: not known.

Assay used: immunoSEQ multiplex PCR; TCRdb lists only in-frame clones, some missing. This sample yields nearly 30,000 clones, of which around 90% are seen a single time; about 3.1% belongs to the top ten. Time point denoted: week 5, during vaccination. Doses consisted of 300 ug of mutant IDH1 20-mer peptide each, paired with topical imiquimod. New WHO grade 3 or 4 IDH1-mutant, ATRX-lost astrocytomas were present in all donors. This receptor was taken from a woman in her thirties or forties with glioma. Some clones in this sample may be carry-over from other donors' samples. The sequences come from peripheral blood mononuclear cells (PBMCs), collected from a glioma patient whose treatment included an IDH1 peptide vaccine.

CDR3 nucleotide sequence: TGTGCCAGCAGCTACCCGGACGGGACGATGGGGTACACCTTC. It translates to CASSYPDGTMGYTF. The genes are TRBV7-2 and TRBJ1-2; D is possibly TRBD1 (5 bases). V was cut by 4 bases and J by 11 bases, with 20 bases left in between. The CDR3 contains 14 residues. Germline V gives CDR1 SGHTA, CDR2 FQGNSA.